The 10 T cell receptor beta chains in this list originate from one sample, sequenced in a study of shared clonotypes between healthy human individuals. Naive CD8 populations comprised CD45RO-negative cells positively selected for CCR7, excluding terminally differentiated effector memory CD45RA+ cells. TCRdb keeps only in-frame clones here, not all; method: immunoSEQ multiplex PCR. Of over 2,000,000 clones detected, 90% to 95% appear once; the ten largest clones hold around 1.7%. Sequenced material: naive CD8+ T cells from PBMCs. Receptors were obtained from a young man in good health. Some clones in this sample may be carry-over from other donors' samples.

The sample holds one count of this clone. The chain employs TRBV4-1 and TRBJ1-1; no definite D call. Germline V CDR1 and CDR2: MGHRA, YSYEKL. This CDR3 has 14 residues. Trimming cost V 3 bases and J 3 bases, with 11 bases left between them. The DNA for the CDR3 is TGCGCCAGCAGCCACGTCGGGGAGGACACTGAAGCTTTCTTT. Translating it yields CASSHVGEDTEAFF.

This chain uses TRBV7-9 with TRBJ1-3; D is unresolved. The germline V gene has CDR1 SEHNR and CDR2 FQNEAQ (reference sequence). V lost 5 bases and J 0 bases, leaving 14 bases between the germline ends. This CDR3 region has 16 residues. The CDR3: CASSGSGRNSGNTIYF. CDR3 DNA sequence: TGTGCCAGCAGCGGATCCGGACGAAACTCTGGAAACACCATATATTTT.

The chain employs TRBV7-9 and TRBJ2-4; 9 positions match TRBD2. The length of the CDR3 is 17 residues. J lost 1 base, V lost 5 bases, and 9 bases had no gene match. Germline V gene sequence: CDR1 SEHNR, CDR2 FQNEAQ (reference sequence). CDR3 in DNA: TGTGCCAGCAGCCCCCCCCTAGCGGGAACTGCCAAAAACATTCAGTACTTC. Its protein is CASSPPLAGTAKNIQYF.

The J gene is TRBJ2-2, the V gene TRBV19, with D maybe TRBD1 (6 bases). Deletions cut 6 bases from V and 3 bases from J, with 11 bases between. From germline, CDR1 is LNHDA and CDR2 SQIVND (reference sequence). This CDR3 spans 14 amino acids. CDR3 bases: TGTGCCAGTAGAAAGGGGGTCTACACCGGGGAGCTGTTTTTT. Translated: CASRKGVYTGELFF.

This rearrangement joins TRBV9 to TRBJ1-4; the match to TRBD1 covers 9 bases. The germline V gene has CDR1 SGDLS and CDR2 YYNGEE. This CDR3 is 14 amino acids long. Trimming removed 3 bases from V and 7 bases from J; junction bases left unmatched: 4. The CDR3 sequence: CASSAGDRVEKLFF. The CDR3, as DNA: TGTGCCAGCAGCGCGGGGGACAGGGTTGAAAAACTGTTTTTT.

V gene TRBV4-1 combines with J gene TRBJ2-1, with TRBD2 matching over 8 bases. CDR3 length: 16 residues. Germline trimming cut 1 base from V and 6 bases from J; bases unmatched to any gene: 8. Germline V CDR1 and CDR2: MGHRA, YSYEKL. CDR3 in amino acids: CASSQALQRELNEQFF. The CDR3 DNA reads as TGCGCCAGCAGCCAAGCCCTCCAGCGGGAGCTCAATGAGCAGTTCTTC.

Comments on this clone: The sample has other DNA sequences that encode this CDR3 too. CDR3: CASSLAGNEQYF. CDR3 bases: TGTGCCAGCAGCTTAGCGGGTAACGAGCAGTACTTC. J is TRBJ2-7 and V is TRBV11-2; D is undetermined. This CDR3 spans 12 amino acids. Germline V CDR1 and CDR2: SGHAT, FQNNGV. Trimming cost V 1 base and J 5 bases, with 6 bases left between them.

DNA for the CDR3: TGTGCCAGCAGTTTAAGCCCACCGGGACGGTTGATCAATGAGCAGTTCTTC. It codes for CASSLSPPGRLINEQFF. The J gene is TRBJ2-1, the V gene TRBV27; D may match TRBD1 or TRBD2 (5 bases each). Germline values: CDR1 MNHEY, CDR2 SMNVEV (reference sequence). This CDR3 is 17 amino acids long. Trimming took 2 bases from V and 6 from J, leaving 20 bases between them.

This chain uses TRBV29-1 with TRBJ2-5; the D is unclear. Germline CDR1 reads SQVTM; CDR2 reads ANQGSEA. Trimming removed 4 bases at V and 7 bases at J, with 19 bases between. The CDR3 consists of 14 residues. The CDR3 sequence: CSVGEVGPVGTQYF. CDR3 in DNA: TGCAGCGTTGGGGAAGTAGGGCCGGTTGGGACCCAGTACTTC.

This rearrangement joins TRBV11-2 to TRBJ2-7; 8 positions match TRBD2. CDR1 SGHAT and CDR2 FQNNGV come from the germline V gene. With V trimmed by 5 bases and J by 2 bases, 8 bases remained unmatched. This CDR3 contains 15 residues. CDR3 sequence reads: CASSQGLDGTYEQYF. The CDR3 nucleotides read TGTGCCAGCAGCCAGGGACTAGATGGTACCTACGAGCAGTACTTC.